What follows are 27 T cell receptor beta chains derived from one specimen sequenced in a study of shared clonotypes between healthy human individuals. Method: immunoSEQ multiplex PCR; TCRdb's copy keeps in-frame clones and lacks some. Here the sample spans about 1.5 million clones, around 98% being singletons. The sequencing sample was made of naive CD4+ T cells sorted from blood. Stated subset: CD45RA+ positively selected. The receptors were sampled from a man younger than 40 in good health.

The chain employs TRBV29-1 and TRBJ2-7; TRBD2 is a possible D gene (7 bases). The CDR3 is 14 amino acids. The germline CDR1 and CDR2 sequences are SQVTM and ANQGSEA. V was shortened by 6 bases and J by 7 bases, with 22 bases between the two germline ends. The CDR3 loop is CSVIVGAGVREQYF. In DNA, the CDR3 is TGCAGCGTGATCGTGGGGGCGGGAGTTAGGGAGCAGTACTTC.

V and J are TRBV29-1 and TRBJ2-7; TRBD2 agrees at 7 bases. Unmatched junction bases numbered 5, after V lost 5 bases and J lost 4 bases. The germline V gene has CDR1 SQVTM and CDR2 ANQGSEA. CDR3 length equals 12 residues. In DNA form, the CDR3 reads TGCAGCGTTAAGCTAGCGGCATACGAGCAGTACTTC. It specifies CSVKLAAYEQYF.

This rearrangement joins TRBV4-2 to TRBJ2-5, with D perhaps TRBD2 (6 bases). This CDR3 region has 15 residues. V was cut by 1 base and J by 4 bases, with 13 bases left in between. CDR1 and CDR2 (germline): LGHNA, YNFKEQ. CDR3 loop: CASSQVPAGIETQYF. The CDR3 coding sequence is TGTGCCAGCAGCCAAGTCCCTGCGGGGATAGAGACCCAGTACTTC.

This rearrangement joins TRBV5-5 to TRBJ2-1; D remains unclear. This CDR3 has 11 residues. V was shortened by 7 bases and J by 9 bases, with 11 bases between the two germline ends. Germline values: CDR1 SGHKS, CDR2 YYEKEE (reference sequence). Written as DNA, the CDR3 is TGTGCCAGCTCCTTTACCTCTGAGCAGTTCTTC. Translating gives CASSFTSEQFF. The full variable domain, rest sourced from reference TRBV5-5 and TRBJ2-1, is DAGVTQSPTHLIKTRGQQVTLRCSPISGHKSVSWYQQVLGQGPQFIFQYYEKEERGRGNFPDRFSARQFPNYSSELNVNALLLGDSALYLCASSFTSEQFFGPGTRLTVL.

This clone was detected once. The V and J genes are TRBV28 and TRBJ1-2; D is perhaps TRBD1 (5 bases). Trimming shortened V by 3 bases and J by 2 bases, and 10 bases separated the two germline ends. Germline lookup yields CDR1 MDHEN and CDR2 SYDVKM. The CDR3 length is 14 residues. The CDR3 sequence is CASSLAGPNYGYTF. The CDR3 bases are TGTGCCAGCAGTTTGGCGGGGCCGAACTATGGCTACACCTTC.

V and J are TRBV9 and TRBJ2-3; 10 bases align to TRBD2. Looked up from germline, CDR1 is SGDLS and CDR2 is YYNGEE. V lost 0 bases and J lost 6; bases outside the gene matches: 10. This CDR3 is built from 17 residues. CDR3: CASSVDDLAGVLDTQYF. The DNA of the CDR3 is TGTGCCAGCAGCGTAGACGATCTAGCGGGAGTGCTCGATACGCAGTATTTT.

This sequence joins TRBV11-2 and TRBJ1-1; 7 bases are a match to TRBD1. The CDR3 loop spans 14 amino acids. The germline CDR1 and CDR2 sequences are SGHAT and FQNNGV. Trimming removed 1 base from V and 5 bases from J; junction bases left unmatched: 4. The CDR3 loop is CASSLGQGRTEAFF. CDR3 DNA sequence: TGTGCCAGCAGCTTAGGACAGGGTCGGACTGAAGCTTTCTTT.

This clone occurred once. The chain links TRBV6-5 to TRBJ1-2, with a weak D call TRBD1 (6 bases). The ends were cut back, 5 bases at V and 6 bases at J, with 13 bases in the middle. Germline V gene data show CDR1 as MNHEY and CDR2 as SVGAGI. This CDR3 region has 13 residues. The DNA of the CDR3 is TGTGCCAGCAGTCTCGGGGGGCGGGATGGCTACACCTTC. Translated, it gives CASSLGGRDGYTF.

V and J are TRBV5-1 and TRBJ2-2; 7 bases align to TRBD1. In germline, CDR1 is SGHRS, CDR2 YFSETQ. CDR3 size: 15 residues. The V gene end was trimmed by 0 bases and the J gene end by 8 bases; junction bases not matched to a gene: 7. CDR3 DNA: TGCGCCAGCAGCTTGGAAAGGGGGCGCGGAGGGGAGCTGTTTTTT. Translation: CASSLERGRGGELFF.

This chain's CDR3 is CASSSRFFNEQFF. The CDR3 nucleotides are TGCGCCAGCAGCTCTAGATTCTTTAATGAGCAGTTCTTC. The rearrangement joins TRBV5-1 to TRBJ2-1, with D hard to call. V dropped 3 bases and J dropped 7 bases, with 11 bases sitting between them. The CDR3 sequence is 13 residues long. In germline, CDR1 is SGHRS, CDR2 YFSETQ.

The DNA for the CDR3 is TGTGCCAGTAGTATCGAGGGAGAAAACTATGGCTACACCTTC. Protein product: CASSIEGENYGYTF. The chain recombines TRBV19 with TRBJ1-2; D is ambiguous. This CDR3 spans 14 amino acids. In germline, CDR1 is LNHDA, CDR2 SQIVND (reference sequence). The V end was cut by 3 bases, the J end by 2 bases, with 10 bases between.

A note on this clone: The same CDR3 also results from other DNA sequences found in this sample. The gene calls are TRBV5-1 and TRBJ2-1, with D perhaps given as TRBD1 or TRBD2 (6 bases each). There are 15 residues in the CDR3. Germline V lookup: CDR1 SGHRS, CDR2 YFSETQ. V dropped 0 bases and J dropped 4 bases, with 11 bases sitting between them. The CDR3 DNA is TGCGCCAGCAGCTTGGCCGGGGGCCGATACAATGAGCAGTTCTTC. Protein product: CASSLAGGRYNEQFF.

V and J are TRBV7-9 and TRBJ2-2; TRBD2 matches at 10 bases. Germline V CDR1 and CDR2: SEHNR, FQNEAQ (reference sequence). The J segment lost 7 bases and the V segment lost 4 bases, leaving 9 bases of the junction unmatched. The CDR3 length is 16 residues. The CDR3 DNA is TGTGCCAGCAGCTCCCCAGCCCTAGCGGGAGACGGGGAGCTGTTTTTT. Its translation is CASSSPALAGDGELFF.

The chain employs TRBV6-1 and TRBJ2-7; maybe TRBD1 (6 bases). Trimming removed 3 bases at V and 0 bases at J, with 12 bases between. Germline lookup yields CDR1 MNHNS and CDR2 SASEGT. The CDR3 loop spans 15 amino acids. The CDR3 protein is CASSDYREISYEQYF. DNA of the CDR3: TGTGCCAGCAGTGACTACAGGGAAATCTCCTACGAGCAGTACTTC.

The genes are TRBV9 and TRBJ1-1; no definite D call. CDR1 and CDR2 (germline): SGDLS, YYNGEE. The length of the CDR3 is 15 residues. Trimming took 6 bases from V and 0 from J, leaving 15 bases between them. The DNA of the CDR3 is TGTGCCAGCAACCCGACGGGAATCATGAACACTGAAGCTTTCTTT. It codes for CASNPTGIMNTEAFF. The full variable domain, completed using reference TRBV9 and TRBJ1-1, is DSGVTQTPKHLITATGQRVTLRCSPRSGDLSVYWYQQSLDQGLQFLIQYYNGEERAKGNILERFSAQQFPDLHSELNLSSLELGDSALYFCASNPTGIMNTEAFFGQGTRLTVV.

To note about this clone: One end of the junction varies from germline; a read error may be responsible. The genes are TRBV28 and TRBJ1-4, with D possibly matching TRBD1 (5 bases). Germline lookup yields CDR1 MDHEN and CDR2 SYDVKM. The CDR3 sequence is 12 residues long. The CDR3 sequence: CASTSTNRPGLF. The CDR3 coding sequence is TGTGCCAGCACTTCGACGAACAGGCCCGGGTTATTT.

Only one count was recorded for this clone. The chain links TRBV7-2 to TRBJ2-4; TRBD1 aligns across 7 bases. J was trimmed by 1 base and V by 2 bases; bases with no gene match: 5. CDR3 length: 16 amino acids. The germline V gene has CDR1 SGHTA and CDR2 FQGNSA. CDR3 in amino acids: CASSLWLDRAKNIQYF. The CDR3 coding sequence is TGTGCCAGCAGCTTATGGCTGGACAGGGCCAAAAACATTCAGTACTTC.

The V call is TRBV2, the J call TRBJ2-6; unclear D gene. CDR3 length: 14 residues. Looked up from germline, CDR1 is SNHLY and CDR2 is FYNNEI. Trimming removed 6 bases at V and 1 base at J, with 7 bases between. The CDR3 DNA sequence: TGTGCCAGCAGACTGGAATCTGGGGCCAACGTCCTGACTTTC. This gives the protein CASRLESGANVLTF.

The V gene is TRBV2, the J gene TRBJ1-4, with 10 bases fitting TRBD1. With 6 bases clipped from V and 7 bases from J, the junction kept 8 bases outside the gene matches. Germline V gene lookup returns CDR1 SNHLY and CDR2 FYNNEI. The CDR3 loop spans 15 amino acids. CDR3 region: CASSPDRGRGEKLFF. Written as DNA, the CDR3 is TGTGCCAGCAGCCCCGACAGGGGGCGAGGTGAAAAACTGTTTTTT.

The V call is TRBV28, the J call TRBJ1-2; no firm D call. The CDR3 covers 13 residues. Germline loops: CDR1 MDHEN, CDR2 SYDVKM. Deletions cut 2 bases from V and 8 bases from J, with 12 bases between. This CDR3 is CASSLVGRGGYTF. In nucleotides, the CDR3 is TGTGCCAGCAGTTTAGTGGGTCGCGGCGGCTACACCTTC.

The rearrangement links TRBV25-1 to TRBJ1-2; D not resolved. CDR3 length equals 13 residues. V lost 6 bases to trimming and J lost 0 bases, with 8 bases between them. Germline V gene lookup returns CDR1 MGHDK and CDR2 SYGVNS. The CDR3 DNA reads as TGTGCCAGCAGACACCGGGCTAACTATGGCTACACCTTC. Its protein product is CASRHRANYGYTF.

This rearrangement joins TRBV4-2 to TRBJ1-5; D gene unclear. The CDR3 is made up of 14 amino acids. Trimming shortened V by 3 bases and J by 3 bases, and 9 bases separated the two germline ends. Germline V lookup: CDR1 LGHNA, CDR2 YNFKEQ. In DNA, the CDR3 is TGTGCCAGCAGCCATGGCGAACCCAATCAGCCCCAGCATTTT. Encoded protein: CASSHGEPNQPQHF.

The chain is built from TRBV5-1 and TRBJ2-1, with 9 bases matching TRBD1. With V trimmed by 0 bases and J by 13 bases, 11 bases remained unmatched. The CDR3 runs to 15 residues. CDR1 and CDR2 (germline): SGHRS, YFSETQ. Written as DNA, the CDR3 is TGCGCCAGCAGCTTGGTGGGACAGGGATTTTCAGAACAGTTCTTC. Translated: CASSLVGQGFSEQFF.

The CDR3 DNA reads as TGTGCCAGCTCATCGCCCCAGGGAGCAGATACGCAGTATTTT. This encodes CASSSPQGADTQYF. V usage is TRBV18 and J usage is TRBJ2-3, with D perhaps given as TRBD1 or TRBD2 (5 bases each). CDR1 KGHSH and CDR2 LQKENI come from the germline V gene. CDR3 length equals 14 residues. The V end was cut by 5 bases, the J end by 4 bases, with 13 bases between.

The table lists this clone with a count of one. This sample includes further DNA sequences coding for the same CDR3. The chain combines TRBV5-1 with TRBJ2-1; 7 bases line up with TRBD1. Germline trimming cut 0 bases from V and 4 bases from J; bases unmatched to any gene: 4. Germline lookup yields CDR1 SGHRS and CDR2 YFSETQ. The CDR3 sequence is 15 residues long. CDR3 nucleotides: TGCGCCAGCAGCTTGGGACAGGGAGTTTACAATGAGCAGTTCTTC. It encodes CASSLGQGVYNEQFF.

This sequence joins TRBV27 and TRBJ2-5; D not certain. The CDR3 sequence is 11 residues long. From germline, CDR1 is MNHEY and CDR2 SMNVEV (reference sequence). V lost 3 bases and J 7 bases, leaving 6 bases between the germline ends. Written as DNA, the CDR3 is TGTGCCAGCAGTTTCTACGGGACCCAGTACTTC. It yields the protein CASSFYGTQYF.

This CDR3 reads CSVDQGTQYF. The CDR3 DNA sequence: TGCAGCGTTGACCAGGGGACCCAGTACTTC. The rearrangement joins TRBV29-1 to TRBJ2-5; D possibly corresponds to TRBD1 (5 bases). This CDR3 comprises 10 residues. Germline-derived CDR1 and CDR2 are SQVTM and ANQGSEA. V lost 3 bases and J lost 7, with 6 bases in between.